This record concerns one TCR beta chain sequence. Its antigen is as yet unknown. The sample belongs to a study of T cell responses to AZD1222 COVID-19 vaccine. Study-wide findings and caveats: Repertoire sampling was restricted to post-peak T cell response timepoints. A mostly white British donor set with more females was recruited, and clonal diversity was possibly underestimated. Reportedly, nearly half the spike-specific TCRs target unmutated variant regions.

Germline CDR1 is MDHEN and CDR2 is SYDVKM. The CDR3 sequence is 15 residues long. V dropped 6 bases and J dropped 7; count of bases not matched to a gene: 8. Sequencing used immunoSEQ multiplex PCR; TCRdb keeps in-frame clones, though not all of them. The repertoire consists of 170,000 or so clones, with 87% occurring once and the leading ten covering 2.6%. This receptor was taken from an adult in good health. Sequencing was performed on peripheral blood, taken on day 0 of AZD1222 vaccination. V is TRBV28 and J is TRBJ2-1; 11 bases are shared with TRBD2. The DNA for the CDR3 is TGTGCCAGCAGCATCACTAGCGGGAGCCGTAATGAGCAGTTCTTC. Translated, it gives CASSITSGSRNEQFF.